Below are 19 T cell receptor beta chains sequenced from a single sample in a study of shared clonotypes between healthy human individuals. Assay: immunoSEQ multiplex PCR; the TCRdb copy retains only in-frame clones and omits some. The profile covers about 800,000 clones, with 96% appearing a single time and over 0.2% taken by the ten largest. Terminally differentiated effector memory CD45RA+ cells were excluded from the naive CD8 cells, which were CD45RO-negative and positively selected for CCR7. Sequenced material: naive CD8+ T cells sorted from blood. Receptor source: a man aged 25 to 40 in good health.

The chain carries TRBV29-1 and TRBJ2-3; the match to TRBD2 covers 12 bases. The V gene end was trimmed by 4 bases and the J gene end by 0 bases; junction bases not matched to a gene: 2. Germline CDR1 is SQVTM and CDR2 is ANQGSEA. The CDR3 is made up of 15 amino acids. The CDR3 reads CSVGGTSGSTDTQYF. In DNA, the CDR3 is TGCAGCGTTGGGGGGACTAGCGGGAGCACAGATACGCAGTATTTT.

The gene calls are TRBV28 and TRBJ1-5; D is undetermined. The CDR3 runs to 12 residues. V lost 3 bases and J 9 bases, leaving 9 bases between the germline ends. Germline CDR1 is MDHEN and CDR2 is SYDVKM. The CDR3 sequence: CASSLGFRPQHF. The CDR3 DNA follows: TGTGCCAGCAGTTTGGGTTTTCGGCCCCAGCATTTT.

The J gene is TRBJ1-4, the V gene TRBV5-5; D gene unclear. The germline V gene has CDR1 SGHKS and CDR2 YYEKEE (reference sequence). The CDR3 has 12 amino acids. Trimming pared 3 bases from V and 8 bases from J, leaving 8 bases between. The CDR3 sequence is CASSYLGEKLFF. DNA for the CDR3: TGTGCCAGCAGCTACCTTGGGGAAAAACTGTTTTTT.

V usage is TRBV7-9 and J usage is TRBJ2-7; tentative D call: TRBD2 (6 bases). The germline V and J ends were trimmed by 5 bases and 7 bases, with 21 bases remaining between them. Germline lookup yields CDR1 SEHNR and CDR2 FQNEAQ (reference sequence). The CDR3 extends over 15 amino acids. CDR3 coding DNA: TGTGCCAGCAGCCCTTCTAGCGTCCCTCTGGGGGAGCAGTACTTC. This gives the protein CASSPSSVPLGEQYF.

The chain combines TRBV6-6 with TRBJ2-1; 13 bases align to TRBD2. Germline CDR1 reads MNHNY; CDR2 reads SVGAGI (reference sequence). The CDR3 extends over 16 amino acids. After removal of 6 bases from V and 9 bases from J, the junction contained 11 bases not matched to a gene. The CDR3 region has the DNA TGTGCCAGCAGCCTCGGACTAGCGGGGGATATGGGTGAGCAGTTCTTC. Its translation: CASSLGLAGDMGEQFF.

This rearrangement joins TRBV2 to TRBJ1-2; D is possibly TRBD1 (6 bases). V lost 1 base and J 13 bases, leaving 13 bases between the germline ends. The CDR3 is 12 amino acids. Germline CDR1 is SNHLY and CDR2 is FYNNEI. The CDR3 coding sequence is TGTGCCAGCAGTGAAGAATACAGGGAAGGCACCTTC. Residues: CASSEEYREGTF.

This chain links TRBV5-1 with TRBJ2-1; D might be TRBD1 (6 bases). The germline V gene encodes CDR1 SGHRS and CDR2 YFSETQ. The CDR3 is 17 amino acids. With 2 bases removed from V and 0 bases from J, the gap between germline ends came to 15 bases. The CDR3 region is CASSFSQDSFSYNEQFF. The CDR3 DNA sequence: TGCGCCAGCAGCTTCAGCCAGGACAGTTTCTCCTACAATGAGCAGTTCTTC.

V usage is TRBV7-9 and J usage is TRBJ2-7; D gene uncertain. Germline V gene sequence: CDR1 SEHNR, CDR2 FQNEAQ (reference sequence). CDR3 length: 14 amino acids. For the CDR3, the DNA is TGTGCGCAGCACGAGGTTGGCACCTCCTACGAGCAGTACTTC. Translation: CAQHEVGTSYEQYF.

This chain's CDR3 is CASSQSNSYEQYF. Here the CDR3 DNA reads TGCGCCAGCAGCCAATCAAACAGCTACGAGCAGTACTTC. The chain links TRBV4-1 to TRBJ2-7; D not resolved. V was shortened by 2 bases and J by 3 bases, with 8 bases between the two germline ends. Germline V gene data show CDR1 as MGHRA and CDR2 as YSYEKL. The CDR3 contains 13 residues.

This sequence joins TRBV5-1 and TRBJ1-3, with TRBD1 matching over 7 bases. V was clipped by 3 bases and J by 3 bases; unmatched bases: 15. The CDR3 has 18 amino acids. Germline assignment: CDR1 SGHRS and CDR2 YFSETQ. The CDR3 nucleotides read TGCGCCAGCAGCTCGCCTGACAGGGCTGGGTTTGGTGGAAACACCATATATTTT. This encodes CASSSPDRAGFGGNTIYF.

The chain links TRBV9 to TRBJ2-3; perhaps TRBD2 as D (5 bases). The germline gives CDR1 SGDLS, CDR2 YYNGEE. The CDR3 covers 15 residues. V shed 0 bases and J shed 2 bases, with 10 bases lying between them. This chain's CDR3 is CASSVDGGPTDTQYF. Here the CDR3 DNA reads TGTGCCAGCAGCGTAGACGGCGGGCCCACAGATACGCAGTATTTT.

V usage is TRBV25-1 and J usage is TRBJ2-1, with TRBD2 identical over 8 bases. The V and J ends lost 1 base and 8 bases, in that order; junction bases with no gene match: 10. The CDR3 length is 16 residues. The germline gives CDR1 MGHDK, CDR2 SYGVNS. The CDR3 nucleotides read TGTGCCAGCAGTGAATCCAGCGGGAGAACTTGGGATGAGCAGTTCTTC. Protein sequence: CASSESSGRTWDEQFF.

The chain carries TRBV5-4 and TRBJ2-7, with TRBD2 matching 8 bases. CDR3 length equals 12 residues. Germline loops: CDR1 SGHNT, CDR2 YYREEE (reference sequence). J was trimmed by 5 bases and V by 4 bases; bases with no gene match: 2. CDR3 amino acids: CASSIAGNEQYF. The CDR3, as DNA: TGTGCCAGCAGCATAGCGGGAAACGAGCAGTACTTC.

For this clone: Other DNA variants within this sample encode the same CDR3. CDR3: CSVEDTNTGELFF. CDR3 DNA: TGCAGCGTTGAAGATACAAACACCGGGGAGCTGTTTTTT. The V gene is TRBV29-1, the J gene TRBJ2-2; unclear D gene. The CDR3 has 13 residues. The germline V gene has CDR1 SQVTM and CDR2 ANQGSEA. V gave up 0 bases and J gave up 2 bases, with 4 bases separating them.

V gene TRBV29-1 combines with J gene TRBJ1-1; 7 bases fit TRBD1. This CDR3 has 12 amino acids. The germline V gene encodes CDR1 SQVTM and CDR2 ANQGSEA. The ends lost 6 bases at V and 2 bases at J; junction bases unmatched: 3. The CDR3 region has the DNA TGCAGCGTGGGGACAGTCAACACTGAAGCTTTCTTT. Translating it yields CSVGTVNTEAFF.

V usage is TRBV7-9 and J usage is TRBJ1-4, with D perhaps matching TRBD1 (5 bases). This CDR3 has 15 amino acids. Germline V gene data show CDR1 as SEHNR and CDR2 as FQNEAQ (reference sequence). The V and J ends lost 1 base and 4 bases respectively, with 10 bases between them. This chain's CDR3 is CASSLVGDYNEKLFF. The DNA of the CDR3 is TGTGCCAGCAGCTTAGTGGGGGATTATAATGAAAAACTGTTTTTT.

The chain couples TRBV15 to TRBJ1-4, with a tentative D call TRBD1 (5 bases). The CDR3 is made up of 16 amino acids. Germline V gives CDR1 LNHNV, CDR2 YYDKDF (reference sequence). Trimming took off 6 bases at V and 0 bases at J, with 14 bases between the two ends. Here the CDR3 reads CATSGRGGATNEKLFF. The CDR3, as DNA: TGTGCCACCAGTGGGCGTGGGGGAGCAACTAATGAAAAACTGTTTTTT.

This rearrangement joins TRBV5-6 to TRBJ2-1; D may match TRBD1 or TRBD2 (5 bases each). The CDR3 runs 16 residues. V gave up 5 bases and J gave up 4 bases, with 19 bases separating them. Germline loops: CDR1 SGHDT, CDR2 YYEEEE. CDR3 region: CASRQREGAPYNEQFF. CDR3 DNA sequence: TGTGCCAGCAGGCAGAGGGAAGGGGCTCCTTACAATGAGCAGTTCTTC.

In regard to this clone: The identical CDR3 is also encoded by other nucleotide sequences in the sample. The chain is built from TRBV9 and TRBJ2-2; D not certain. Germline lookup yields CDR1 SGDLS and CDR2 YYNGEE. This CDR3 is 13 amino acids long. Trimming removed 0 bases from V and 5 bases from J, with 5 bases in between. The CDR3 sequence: CASSVVGTGELFF. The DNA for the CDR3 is TGTGCCAGCAGCGTAGTAGGAACCGGGGAGCTGTTTTTT.